This T cell receptor beta chain comes out of a study of monozygotic twins with inflammatory bowel disease. The study's findings and limits: Especially where disease activity was present, IBD patients had fewer clonotypes in common with others than healthy twins did.

Germline V gives CDR1 KGHDR, CDR2 SFDVKD. CDR3 length equals 12 residues. With the 5' RACE reads reprocessed, TCRdb shows one record per CDR3 protein and no DNA. The listing records about 160,000 distinct CDR3 sequences. Notes on this clonotype: Antigen specificity is unknown.

The V and J genes are TRBV24-1 and TRBJ1-1. The source is a human donor with ulcerative colitis or Crohn's disease, or a healthy co-twin of an affected twin (not recorded which). Sequenced: blood. CDR3 sequence: CATSVAAGKAFF.